This T cell receptor beta chain was recorded in a study of breast tumors, draining lymph nodes, adjacent tissues. General observations from the study: The data were judged consistent with most tumor T cells coming from lymph node and expanding in tumor.

Remarks on this clonotype: Its specificity is unknown.

Samples came from axillary lymph nodes draining the breast cancer. The germline CDR1 and CDR2 sequences are SNHLY and FYNNEI. The CDR3 runs to 14 residues. V was pared by 1 base and J by 4 bases, with 10 bases between. Via MiXCR, TCRdb re-called the multiplex PCR reads, giving one row per CDR3 protein. Among 200,000 to 250,000 distinct CDR3 sequences listed, 30% to 35% were seen once. The source material was axillary lymph node tissue. The TCR sequence derives from a female donor with breast cancer. Some clones in this sample may be carry-over from other donors' samples. This rearrangement joins TRBV2 to TRBJ2-5, with D possibly being TRBD1 (5 bases). CDR3 DNA: TGTGCCAGCAGTGAAGGGGGCGCGGCAGAGACCCAGTACTTC. Its translation: CASSEGGAAETQYF.